This section outlines one T cell receptor (beta chain) sequence together with its context. The antigen remains undetermined. Primed by a sample-barcoded 5' primer and a J-beta primer mix, a second PCR proceeded for about 6 to 12 cycles. MiXCR was run by TCRdb on the 5' RACE reads, yielding one entry per CDR3 protein. The table has roughly 800,000 distinct CDR3 sequences, approximately 53% seen once. V lost 0 bases and J 4 bases, leaving 8 bases between the germline ends. The length of the CDR3 is 14 residues. Per the germline V gene, CDR1 is SGDLS and CDR2 is YYNGEE. This record comes from a study of blood T cells in healthy people across ages. Regarding the study as a whole: Samples with more naive T cells showed higher observed beta diversity. TCR beta diversity, measured per million T cells, fell in a roughly linear way with age.

The sequencing sample was made of blood. The clonotype originates from a man aged 80 or over in good health. The chain combines TRBV9 with TRBJ2-1; no clear D. Written as DNA, the CDR3 is TGTGCCAGCAGCGTAGCGGGTATTTACAATGAGCAGTTCTTC. It encodes CASSVAGIYNEQFF. The full variable domain, completed using reference TRBV9 and TRBJ2-1, is DSGVTQTPKHLITATGQRVTLRCSPRSGDLSVYWYQQSLDQGLQFLIQYYNGEERAKGNILERFSAQQFPDLHSELNLSSLELGDSALYFCASSVAGIYNEQFFGPGTRLTVL.